This entry concerns a single T cell receptor beta chain. Its antigen is currently unknown. This CDR3 has 15 amino acids. Unmatched junction bases numbered 8, after V lost 10 bases and J lost 6 bases. CDR1 and CDR2 (germline): ENHRY, SYGVKD. This specimen comes from a study of OX40 agonist ivuxolimab in advanced cancers. For the study at large: In three patients, partial responses were observed, one with hepatocellular carcinoma and two with cutaneous melanoma.

Sequencing was performed with immunoSEQ multiplex PCR; in TCRdb, only in-frame clones are kept and a portion is missing. The table has 60,000 to 85,000 clones, around 82% seen once. Findings and limits, study-wide: Some nonresponders additionally presented with little normalized T-cell clonal expansion.

The receptor comes from an adult with an advanced solid tumor such as melanoma, head and neck, liver or kidney cancer. Sequencing used CD4+ or CD8+ T cells sorted from blood, obtained in a trial of the OX40 agonist ivuxolimab. This chain joins TRBV10-3 and TRBJ1-6; 11 bases are shared with TRBD1. The DNA of the CDR3 is TGTGCCACCACGGGACAGGGGGGTTCTAATTCACCCCTCCACTTT. It codes for CATTGQGGSNSPLHF.